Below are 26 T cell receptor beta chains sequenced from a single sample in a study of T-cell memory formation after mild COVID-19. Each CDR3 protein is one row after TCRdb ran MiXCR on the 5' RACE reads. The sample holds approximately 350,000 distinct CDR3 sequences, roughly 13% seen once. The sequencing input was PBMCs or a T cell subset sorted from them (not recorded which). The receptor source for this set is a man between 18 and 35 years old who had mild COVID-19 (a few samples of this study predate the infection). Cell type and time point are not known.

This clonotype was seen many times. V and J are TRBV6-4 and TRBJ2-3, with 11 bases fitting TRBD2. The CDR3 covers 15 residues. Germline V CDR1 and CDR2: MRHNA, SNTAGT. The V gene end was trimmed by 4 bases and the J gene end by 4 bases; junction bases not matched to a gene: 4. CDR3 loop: CASSGSGGAPDTQYF. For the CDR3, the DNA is TGTGCCAGCAGTGGTAGCGGGGGGGCCCCAGATACGCAGTATTTT.

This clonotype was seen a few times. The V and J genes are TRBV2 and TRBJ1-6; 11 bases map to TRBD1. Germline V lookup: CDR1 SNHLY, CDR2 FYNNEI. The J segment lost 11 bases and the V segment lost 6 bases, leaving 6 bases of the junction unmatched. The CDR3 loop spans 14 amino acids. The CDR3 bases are TGTGCCAGCAGGGGTGGGACAGGGGGGCCACCCCTCCACTTT. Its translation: CASRGGTGGPPLHF.

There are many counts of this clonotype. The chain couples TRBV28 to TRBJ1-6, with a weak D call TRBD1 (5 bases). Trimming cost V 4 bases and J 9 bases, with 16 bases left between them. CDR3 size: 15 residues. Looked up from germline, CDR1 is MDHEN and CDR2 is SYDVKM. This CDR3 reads CASSSPGGLSSPLHF. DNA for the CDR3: TGTGCCAGCAGTTCGCCGGGGGGGTTAAGTTCACCCCTCCACTTT. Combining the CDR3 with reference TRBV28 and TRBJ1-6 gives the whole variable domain DVKVTQSSRYLVKRTGEKVFLECVQDMDHENMFWYRQDPGLGLRLIYFSYDVKMKEKGDIPEGYSVSREKKERFSLILESASTNQTSMYLCASSSPGGLSSPLHFGNGTRLTVT.

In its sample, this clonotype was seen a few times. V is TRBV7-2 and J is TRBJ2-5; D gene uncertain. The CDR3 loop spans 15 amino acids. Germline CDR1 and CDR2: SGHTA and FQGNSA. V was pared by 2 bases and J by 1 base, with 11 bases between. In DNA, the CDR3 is TGTGCCAGCAGCTTATCCCTCGGCCCCCAAGAGACCCAGTACTTC. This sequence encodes CASSLSLGPQETQYF.

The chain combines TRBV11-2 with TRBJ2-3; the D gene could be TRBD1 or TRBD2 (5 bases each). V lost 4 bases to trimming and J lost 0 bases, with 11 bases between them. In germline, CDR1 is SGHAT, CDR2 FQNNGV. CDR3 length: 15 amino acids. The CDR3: CASSSGPWSTDTQYF. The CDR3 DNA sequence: TGTGCCAGCAGCTCGGGACCGTGGAGCACAGATACGCAGTATTTT. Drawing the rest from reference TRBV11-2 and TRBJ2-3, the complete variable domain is EAGVAQSPRYKIIEKRQSVAFWCNPISGHATLYWYQQILGQGPKLLIQFQNNGVVDDSQLPKDRFSAERLKGVDSTLKIQPAKLEDSAVYLCASSSGPWSTDTQYFGPGTRLTVL.

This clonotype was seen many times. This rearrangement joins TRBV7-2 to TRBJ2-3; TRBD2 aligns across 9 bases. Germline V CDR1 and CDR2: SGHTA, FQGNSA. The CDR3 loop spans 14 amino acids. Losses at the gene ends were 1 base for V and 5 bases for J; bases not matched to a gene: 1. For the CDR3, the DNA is TGTGCCAGCAGCTTAGGACTAGCGGTAGATACGCAGTATTTT. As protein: CASSLGLAVDTQYF.

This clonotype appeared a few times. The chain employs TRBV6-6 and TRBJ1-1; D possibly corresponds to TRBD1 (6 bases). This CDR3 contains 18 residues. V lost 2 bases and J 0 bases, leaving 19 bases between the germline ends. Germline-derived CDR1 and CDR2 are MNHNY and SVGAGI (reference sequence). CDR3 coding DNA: TGTGCCAGCAGTTACCCGAGGACAGCTCTTTACATGAACACTGAAGCTTTCTTT. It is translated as CASSYPRTALYMNTEAFF.

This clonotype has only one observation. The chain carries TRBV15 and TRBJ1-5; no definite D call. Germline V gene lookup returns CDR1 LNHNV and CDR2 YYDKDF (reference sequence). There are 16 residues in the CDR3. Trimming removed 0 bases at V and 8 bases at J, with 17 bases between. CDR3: CATSRETRMPFEPQHF. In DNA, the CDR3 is TGTGCCACCAGCAGAGAAACCCGCATGCCATTCGAGCCCCAGCATTTT.

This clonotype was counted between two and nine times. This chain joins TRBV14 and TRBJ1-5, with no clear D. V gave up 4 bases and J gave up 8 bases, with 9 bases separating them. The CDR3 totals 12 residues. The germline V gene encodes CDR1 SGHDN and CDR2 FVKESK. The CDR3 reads CASSRSREPQHF. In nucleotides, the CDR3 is TGTGCCAGCAGCCGTTCCCGGGAGCCCCAGCATTTT.

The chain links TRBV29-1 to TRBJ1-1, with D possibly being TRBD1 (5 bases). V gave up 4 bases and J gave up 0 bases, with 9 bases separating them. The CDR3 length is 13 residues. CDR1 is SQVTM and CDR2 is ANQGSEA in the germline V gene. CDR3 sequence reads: CSVGGGLNTEAFF. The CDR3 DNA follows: TGCAGCGTTGGCGGGGGTTTGAACACTGAAGCTTTCTTT. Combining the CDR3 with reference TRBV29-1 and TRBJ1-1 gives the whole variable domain SAVISQKPSRDICQRGTSLTIQCQVDSQVTMMFWYRQQPGQSLTLIATANQGSEATYESGFVIDKFPISRPNLTFSTLTVSNMSPEDSSIYLCSVGGGLNTEAFFGQGTRLTVV.

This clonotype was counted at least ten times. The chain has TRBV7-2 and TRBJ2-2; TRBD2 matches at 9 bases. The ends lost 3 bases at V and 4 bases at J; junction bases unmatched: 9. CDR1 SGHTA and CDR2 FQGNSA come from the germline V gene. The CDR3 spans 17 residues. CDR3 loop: CASSFLRALAGTGELFF. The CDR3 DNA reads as TGTGCCAGCAGCTTCCTCCGGGCACTAGCGGGCACCGGGGAGCTGTTTTTT.

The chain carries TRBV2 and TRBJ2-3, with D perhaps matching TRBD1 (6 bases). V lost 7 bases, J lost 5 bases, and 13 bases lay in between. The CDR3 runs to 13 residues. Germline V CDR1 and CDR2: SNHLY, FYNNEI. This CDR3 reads CASKAQGLDTQYF. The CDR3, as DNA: TGTGCCAGCAAAGCACAGGGCTTAGATACGCAGTATTTT.

The CDR3 bases are TGTGCCAGCAGCTTAATCGGGGGGATTATGAATGAGCAGTTCTTC. Amino acids: CASSLIGGIMNEQFF. The chain combines TRBV7-8 with TRBJ2-1; 7 bases fit TRBD2. The trim removed 2 bases at V and 7 bases at J, leaving 8 bases unmatched. Germline V gene lookup returns CDR1 SGHVS and CDR2 FQNEAQ. The CDR3 extends over 15 amino acids.

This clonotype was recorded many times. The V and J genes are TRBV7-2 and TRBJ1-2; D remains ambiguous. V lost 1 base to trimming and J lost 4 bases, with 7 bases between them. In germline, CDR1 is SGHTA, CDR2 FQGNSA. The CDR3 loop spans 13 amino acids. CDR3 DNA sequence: TGTGCCAGCAGCTTAGGGGTGATCTATGGCTACACCTTC. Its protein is CASSLGVIYGYTF. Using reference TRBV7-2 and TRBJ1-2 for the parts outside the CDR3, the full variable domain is GAGVSQSPSNKVTEKGKDVELRCDPISGHTALYWYRQSLGQGLEFLIYFQGNSAPDKSGLPSDRFSAERTGGSVSTLTIQRTQQEDSAVYLCASSLGVIYGYTFGSGTRLTVV.

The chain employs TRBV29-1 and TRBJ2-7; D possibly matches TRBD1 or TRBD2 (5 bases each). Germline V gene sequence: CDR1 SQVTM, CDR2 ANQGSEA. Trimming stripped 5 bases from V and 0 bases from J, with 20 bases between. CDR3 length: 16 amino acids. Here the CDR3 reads CSVLMVGTTSSYEQYF. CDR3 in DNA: TGCAGCGTTCTTATGGTTGGGACCACTAGCTCCTACGAGCAGTACTTC.

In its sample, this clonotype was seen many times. The CDR3 coding sequence is TGTGCCAGCAGCTTAGTCATAGGCACAGATACGCAGTATTTT. It is translated as CASSLVIGTDTQYF. The chain joins TRBV7-8 to TRBJ2-3; no definite D call. The CDR3 sequence is 14 residues long. Between the trimmed V and J ends, which lost 1 base and 1 base, there was a span of 6 bases. Germline V gene lookup returns CDR1 SGHVS and CDR2 FQNEAQ.

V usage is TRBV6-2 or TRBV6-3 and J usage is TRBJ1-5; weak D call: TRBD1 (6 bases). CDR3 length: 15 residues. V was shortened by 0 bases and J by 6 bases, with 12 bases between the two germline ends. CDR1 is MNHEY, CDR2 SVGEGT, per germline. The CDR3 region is CASSYSGRGSQPQHF. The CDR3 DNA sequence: TGTGCCAGCAGTTACTCGGGCAGGGGAAGTCAGCCCCAGCATTTT.

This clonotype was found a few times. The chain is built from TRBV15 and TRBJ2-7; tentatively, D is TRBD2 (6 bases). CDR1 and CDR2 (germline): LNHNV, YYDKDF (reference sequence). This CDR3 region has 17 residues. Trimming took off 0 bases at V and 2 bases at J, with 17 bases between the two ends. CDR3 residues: CATSREGGPNDPYEQYV. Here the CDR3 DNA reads TGTGCCACCAGCAGAGAGGGGGGACCGAACGACCCCTACGAGCAGTACGTC.

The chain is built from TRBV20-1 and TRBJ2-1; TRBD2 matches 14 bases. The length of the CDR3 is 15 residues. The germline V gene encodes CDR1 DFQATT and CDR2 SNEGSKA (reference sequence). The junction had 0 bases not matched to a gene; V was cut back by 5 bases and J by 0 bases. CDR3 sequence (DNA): TGCAGTGCTGGACTAGCGGGGGGCTCCTACAATGAGCAGTTCTTC. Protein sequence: CSAGLAGGSYNEQFF.

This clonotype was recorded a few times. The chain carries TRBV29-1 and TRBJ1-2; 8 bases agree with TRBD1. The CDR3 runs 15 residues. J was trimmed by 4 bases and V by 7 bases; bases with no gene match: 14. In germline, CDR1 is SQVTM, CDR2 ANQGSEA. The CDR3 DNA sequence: TGCAGCGCGGGCAGGGGGCCGCTGGGGACCTATGGCTACACCTTC. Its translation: CSAGRGPLGTYGYTF.

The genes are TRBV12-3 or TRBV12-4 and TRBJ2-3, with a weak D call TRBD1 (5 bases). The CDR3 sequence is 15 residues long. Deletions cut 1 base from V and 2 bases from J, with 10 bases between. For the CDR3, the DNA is TGTGCCAGCAGTTTAGGGTGGGGCCCCACAGATACGCAGTATTTT. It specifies CASSLGWGPTDTQYF.

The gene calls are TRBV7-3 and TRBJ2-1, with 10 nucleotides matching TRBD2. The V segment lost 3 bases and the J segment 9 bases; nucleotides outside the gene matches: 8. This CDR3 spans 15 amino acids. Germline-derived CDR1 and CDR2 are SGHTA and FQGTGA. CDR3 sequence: CASSFTSGIWSEQFF. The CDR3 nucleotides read TGTGCCAGCAGCTTTACTAGCGGGATCTGGAGTGAGCAGTTCTTC.

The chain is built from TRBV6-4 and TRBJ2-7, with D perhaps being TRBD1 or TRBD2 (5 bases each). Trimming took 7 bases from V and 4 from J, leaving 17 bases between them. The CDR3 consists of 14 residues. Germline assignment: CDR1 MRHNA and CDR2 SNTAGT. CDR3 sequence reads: CASNPGRGDYEQYV. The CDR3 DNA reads TGTGCCAGCAACCCGGGAAGGGGAGATTACGAGCAGTACGTC.

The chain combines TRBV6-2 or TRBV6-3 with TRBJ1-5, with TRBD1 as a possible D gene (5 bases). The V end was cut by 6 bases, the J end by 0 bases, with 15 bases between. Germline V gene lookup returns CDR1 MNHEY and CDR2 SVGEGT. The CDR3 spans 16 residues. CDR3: CASRRHGTDSNQPQHF. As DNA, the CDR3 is TGTGCCAGCAGACGACACGGGACGGATAGCAATCAGCCCCAGCATTTT.

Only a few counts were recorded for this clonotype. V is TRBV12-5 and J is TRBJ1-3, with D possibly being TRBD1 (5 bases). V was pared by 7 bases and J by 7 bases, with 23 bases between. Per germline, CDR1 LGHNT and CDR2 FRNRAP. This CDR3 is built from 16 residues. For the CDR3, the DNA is TGTGCTAGTGCCGATACCGTGACGCGGCCAGGGAACACCATATATTTT. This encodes CASADTVTRPGNTIYF.

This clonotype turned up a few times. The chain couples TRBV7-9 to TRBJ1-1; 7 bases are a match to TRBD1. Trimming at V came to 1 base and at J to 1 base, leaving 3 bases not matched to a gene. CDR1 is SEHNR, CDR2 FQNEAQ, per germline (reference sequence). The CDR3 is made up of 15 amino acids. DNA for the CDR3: TGTGCCAGCAGCTTAGTGGGGACAGCGAACACTGAAGCTTTCTTT. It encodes CASSLVGTANTEAFF.